This T cell receptor beta chain is from a study of blood T cell repertoires in COVID-19. Study information: Sites across the United States, Italy and Spain contributed samples from acute and convalescent COVID-19. In each case, the material was cDNA or gDNA derived from T cells, B-cell-depleted T cells, or PBMCs.

The data were produced by immunoSEQ multiplex PCR, yet TCRdb's version contains in-frame clones alone and is incomplete. The sample shows some 240,000 clones, approximately 78% of them seen only once. Germline assignment: CDR1 SGHNT and CDR2 YYREEE (reference sequence). V dropped 0 bases and J dropped 9 bases, with 13 bases sitting between them. The CDR3 is 14 amino acids. V and J are TRBV5-4 and TRBJ2-1, with a tentative D call TRBD1 (6 bases). The sequencing input was peripheral blood. This clonotype was sampled from a woman in her sixties or seventies with active or convalescent COVID-19. In DNA, the CDR3 is TGTGCCAGCAGCTTGGAACAGGGTTATGGTGAGCAGTTCTTC. Translated, it gives CASSLEQGYGEQFF.